The subject of this entry is one T cell receptor beta chain. In its sample, this clone was seen a few times. Its antigen has not been determined. No much larger clonotype is one base removed from it; base qualities were not supplied. Preparation of the library involved the immunoSEQ multiplex PCR assay. The multiplex PCR relied on a mix of 60 forward primers for TCR Vbeta segments and 13 reverse primers for TCR Jbeta segments. A multiplex PCR assay on genomic DNA amplified the CDR3 region of rearranged TCR beta genes. Amplified TCR beta libraries were sequenced as 87-base-pair reads on the Illumina HiSeq System. On the study's bioinformatics: A later analysis tallied around 82 million unique TCR beta chains across the 600 to 700 repertoires, and about 10 million of those chains were shared by two or more donors. Raw reads were error-corrected and collapsed into unique sequences with a nearest-neighbor algorithm that merged closely related sequences to remove PCR and sequencing errors. CDR3 sequences were aligned to IMGT reference sequences to assign V, D and J gene segments. For a sequence to be retained, at least a six-nucleotide match to both a V gene segment and a J gene segment was required. Rearrangements were classified as productive when the CDR3 lacked stop codons and remained in frame with V and J, and all other rearrangements were classified as non-productive. Following IMGT convention, CDR3 was defined as the stretch from the second conserved V-encoded cysteine up to the conserved J-encoded phenylalanine. In an earlier analysis of just under 600 of the donors, sequences lacking an unambiguous match to a single V gene segment were excluded. An earlier analysis of 500 to 700 of the donors classified V segments as functional when productive rearrangements were above 56.7% and as segregating when the standard deviation between donors was above 5%. A statistical classification framework was built for diagnosing cytomegalovirus status from the catalog of TCR beta chain sequences. V and J gene assignment, in a later analysis, came from comparing TCR nucleotide sequences with IMGT/GENE-DB human TR gene sequences. The TCRdist pipeline was used in a later analysis to assign CDR3 sequences and most-parsimonious VDJ recombination scenarios. In a later analysis, each TCR beta chain was defined by its CDR3 amino acid sequence together with its V-gene family, and reads lacking a unique V-gene family were excluded. As a way to deal with suspected cross-contamination and a sequencing artifact, a later analysis dropped over 550 nucleotide sequences that were highly shared and had low generation probability. In a later analysis, a clonal expansion index was calculated for each public chain from normalized within-repertoire ranks of inferred template counts. A later analysis computed generation probabilities with a VDJ recombination model fitted to out-of-frame rearrangements, and checked the results against IGoR. Hypergeometric tests were used in a later analysis to score TCR-TCR, TCR-HLA and TCR-CMV co-occurrence, with a repertoire-size bias correction applied to the TCR pairs. In a later analysis, false discovery rates were estimated by permuting HLA or CMV assignments 20 times. In a later analysis, co-occurring TCRs were grouped using DBSCAN, with TCRdist sequence similarity added in when clustering inside HLA-allele-positive subsets. Repertoires with fewer than 30,000 or more than 120,000 public chains, plus five repertoires with anomalous nucleotide sharing, were excluded from co-occurrence clustering. The table was pulled from immuneACCESS by TCRdb, which kept in-frame rearrangements only. Such tables lose some clones; where checked, under half of the loss comes from unresolved V genes, and the rest has no known cause. The V and J calls and clone size are taken from that table; D and trimming were inferred from the DNA. Counted in this sample were around 97,000 clones; 65% to 85% of them appeared once. In total, the top ten clones hold about 5.5% of the sample.

The data originate from a study of cytomegalovirus exposure and HLA in healthy donors (dated 2017 in TCRdb). In terms of the full investigation: According to an earlier analysis of 587 of the donors, about 170 million T cells yielded roughly 110 million unique TCR beta sequences and 276 Gb of sequence data. About 280 gigabases of sequencing data and approximately 92 million unique TCR sequences made up an early release that covered around 640 HLA-typed donors. Of the approximately 400 genotyped donors, 80% to 90% were placed in the genetic ancestry cluster associated with self-reported Caucasian donors. The study was designed to test whether signatures of past pathogen exposure could be identified by cataloging public T cell receptors. The study profiled the T cell repertoires of hundreds of subjects by immunosequencing and related them to cytomegalovirus serostatus. Along with the approximately 670-subject first cohort, a separate validation cohort of over a hundred different subjects was used. To predict cytomegalovirus infection status, the study combined high-throughput TCR immunosequencing, statistical association of individual TCRs with disease status, and machine learning. A later analysis re-analyzed previously published TCR beta repertoires from 550 to 700 donors and added high-resolution HLA genotyping to study TCR occurrence patterns. The later analysis used no new phenotypic data to find candidate immune exposures, relying instead on TCR beta sequences and their occurrence across donors. An earlier analysis of 450 to 750 of the donors used high-throughput TCR beta sequencing to judge whether each TCR beta V gene segment behaved as functional or pseudogenic. Alongside the repertoire data, information on donor age, sex, ethnicity and CMV serostatus was compiled. In a later genetic analysis, genome-wide SNP genotypes for about three fifths of the roughly 670 donors were used, and that subset was treated as a discovery cohort. Every repertoire in the discovery cohort had been generated on one and the same sequencing platform. Class I and class II HLA loci were covered by the typing at four-digit resolution. Typing coverage varied by locus: roughly 620-630 donors for A, B, C, DRB1 and DQB1; approximately 520 for DQA1; approximately 570 for DPA1; roughly 450 for DPB1. A few DR-DQ haplotypes were handled as single units for association and clustering because linkage in the cohort was strong. Among 398 genotyped donors of the cohort, an average of approximately 230,000 unique TCR beta nucleotide sequences were sequenced per donor, roughly 20% of them non-productive. Study-level results and caveats: In both the original and validation cohorts, the classifier was reported to diagnose cytomegalovirus status with high specificity and sensitivity. Compared with equally common non-associated chains, HLA-associated TCR beta chains in a later analysis were more clonally expanded and had lower generation probabilities. It was suggested by the authors that the approach could potentially be generalized to other disease states and immunological phenotypes. In a later genetic analysis, fewer N-insertions in productive TCRs were reported among donors in an Asian-associated ancestry cluster than the approximately 710-donor mean. HLA typing was unavailable for some donors at each locus, so association tests used only the typed subset. The cohort was sequenced for TCR beta chains only, and without alpha or paired-chain data the features that could be detected were limited. Across donors, most TCR sequences were observed very rarely, whereas some public TCRs were present in many individuals. In a later analysis, TCR association rates were found to vary across HLA loci, with the most associated TCRs seen for DRB1 alleles and the fewest for HLA-C alleles. Linkage disequilibrium might explain the correlated functional status among segregating V segments, but an unknown experimental factor could not be ruled out. The earlier analysis of a few hundred of the donors excluded some 15 rarely observed V segments, including chromosome 9 orphons, because counts were too low. V-gene and J-gene trimming of TCR beta chains was associated with a missense DCLRE1C variant in a later genetic analysis, and the association was replicated in an independent cohort. A group of highly shared sequence variants was considered likely to be a technical artifact of the sequencing pipeline. Strong co-occurrence of HLA alleles, especially DR and DQ, made assigning TCR associations to individual alleles difficult. Roughly uniform sequencing depth across donors was assumed in presence/absence analyses, although this assumption may not hold. A later analysis associated about 17,000 TCR beta sequences with specific HLA alleles at a false discovery rate of 0.05. Because the 87-base-pair reads could not distinguish some IMGT-functional V segments, including TRBV6-2 and TRBV6-3, those segments were excluded. Several of the top co-occurrence clusters appeared to be linked to parvovirus B19, influenza, CMV and Epstein-Barr virus, according to a later analysis. CMV serostatus was the only immune exposure information available for the cohort. A later analysis found that most CMV-associated TCR beta chains appeared HLA-restricted, with HLA associations seemingly driven largely by CMV exposure. In vitro tests confirmed that a few of the cytomegalovirus-associated TCR beta chains recognize cytomegalovirus antigens. A further reported finding was that TCR beta sequences accurately predicted the HLA-A and HLA-B alleles for most subjects in the first cohort. The study gave a list of under 200 TCR beta chains associated with cytomegalovirus. An earlier analysis of roughly 570 of the donors showed that most TCR beta V segments appeared in productive rearrangements either about 87% or about 30% of the time, which broadly matched IMGT annotations.

The cohort consisted of 666 healthy bone marrow donors. All cohort members were sampled while nominally healthy, although unrecorded immune exposures were likely present. The donor tested CMV seropositive and was one of the 289 seropositive cohort members. A peripheral blood sample was provided by each donor, and peripheral blood mononuclear cells were used for TCR beta sequencing. Genomic DNA was extracted from the blood cell samples with the Qiagen DNeasy Blood Extraction Kit. From its cysteine to its phenylalanine, the CDR3 spans 14 amino acids. Here the CDR3 DNA is all that survives: 42 bases in frame from base 1. As encoded in the germline V gene, CDR1 is SGDLS while CDR2 is YYNGEE. Between the V and J ends, shortened by 4 bases and 3 bases respectively, the junction contains 13 bases.

Sequenced input: PBMCs. The TCR sequence derives from a man aged 35-49 years in good health and CMV-seropositive. The sequence is built from TRBV9 and TRBJ1-2; tentative D gene TRBD1, with 5 bases matching. CDR3 reads: CASSYHGGDYGYTF. The DNA reads TGTGCCAGCAGCTACCACGGAGGGGACTATGGCTACACCTTC.